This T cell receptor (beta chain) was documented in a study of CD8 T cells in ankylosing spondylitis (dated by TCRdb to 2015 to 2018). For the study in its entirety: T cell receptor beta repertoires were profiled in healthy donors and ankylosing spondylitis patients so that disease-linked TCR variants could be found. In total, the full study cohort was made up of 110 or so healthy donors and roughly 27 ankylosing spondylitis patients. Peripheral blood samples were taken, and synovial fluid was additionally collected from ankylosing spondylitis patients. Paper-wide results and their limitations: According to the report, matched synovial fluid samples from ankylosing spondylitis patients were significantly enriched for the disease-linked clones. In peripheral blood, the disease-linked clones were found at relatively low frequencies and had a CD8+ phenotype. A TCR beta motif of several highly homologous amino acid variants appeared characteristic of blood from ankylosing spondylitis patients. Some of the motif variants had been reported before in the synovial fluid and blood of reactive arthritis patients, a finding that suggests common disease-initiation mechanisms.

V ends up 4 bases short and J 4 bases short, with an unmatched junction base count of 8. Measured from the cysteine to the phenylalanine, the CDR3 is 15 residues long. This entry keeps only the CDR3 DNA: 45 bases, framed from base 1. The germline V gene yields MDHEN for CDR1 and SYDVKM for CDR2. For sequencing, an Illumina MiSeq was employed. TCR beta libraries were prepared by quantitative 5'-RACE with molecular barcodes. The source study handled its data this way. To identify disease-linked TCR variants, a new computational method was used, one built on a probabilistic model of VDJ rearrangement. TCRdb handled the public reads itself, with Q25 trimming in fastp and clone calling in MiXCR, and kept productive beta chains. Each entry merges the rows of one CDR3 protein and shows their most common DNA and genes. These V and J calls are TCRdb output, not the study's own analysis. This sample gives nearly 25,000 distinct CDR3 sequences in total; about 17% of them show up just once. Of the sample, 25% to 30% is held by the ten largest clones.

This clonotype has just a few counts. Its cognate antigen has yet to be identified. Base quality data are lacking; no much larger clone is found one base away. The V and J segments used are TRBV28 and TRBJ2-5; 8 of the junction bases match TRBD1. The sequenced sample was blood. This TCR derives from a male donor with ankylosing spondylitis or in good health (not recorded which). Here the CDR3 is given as CASSSPGTGGETQYF. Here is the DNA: TGTGCCAGCAGTTCACCCGGAACAGGGGGAGAGACCCAGTACTTC.